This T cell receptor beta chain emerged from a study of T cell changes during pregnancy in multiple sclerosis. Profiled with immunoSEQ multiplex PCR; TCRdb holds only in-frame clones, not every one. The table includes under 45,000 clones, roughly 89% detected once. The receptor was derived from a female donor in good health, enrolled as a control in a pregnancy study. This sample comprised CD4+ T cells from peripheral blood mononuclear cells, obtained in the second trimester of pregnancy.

The CDR3 reads CASSIGQGRTGELFF. The CDR3 DNA follows: TGTGCCAGCAGCATCGGACAGGGTAGGACCGGGGAGCTGTTTTTT. This rearrangement joins TRBV7-2 to TRBJ2-2; 8 positions agree with TRBD1. Germline V gives CDR1 SGHTA, CDR2 FQGNSA. The junction had 7 bases not matched to a gene; V was cut back by 5 bases and J by 5 bases. The CDR3 totals 15 residues.